Below are 22 T cell receptor beta chains sequenced from a single sample in a study of regulatory T cells in long-lasting Graves disease. Arm-PCR of CDR3 regions and iRepertoire HTBI primers were the basis on which TCR beta libraries were built. From the multiplex PCR reads, TCRdb called clonotypes with MiXCR, one entry per CDR3 protein. The data show around 250,000 distinct CDR3 sequences, 20% to 25% seen once. Time point here: newly diagnosed GD, antithyroid drugs for less than 3 months. From PBMCs, RNA was extracted and then used to make the TCR library. The source material was peripheral blood mononuclear cells (PBMCs), sampled at new diagnosis, from a patient treated with antithyroid drugs. These receptors were obtained from a female donor with Graves disease.

J is TRBJ1-5 and V is TRBV4-1; D not resolved. The CDR3 has 15 amino acids. The germline V gene encodes CDR1 MGHRA and CDR2 YSYEKL. The ends were cut back, 1 base at V and 3 bases at J, with 10 bases in the middle. In DNA form, the CDR3 reads TGCGCCAGCAGCCAAGGATGGCAGAACAATCAGCCCCAGCATTTT. This gives the protein CASSQGWQNNQPQHF.

Many counts were recorded for this clonotype. The chain uses TRBV6-1 and TRBJ1-2, with 7 bases identical to TRBD1. Trimming removed 6 bases from V and 6 bases from J; junction bases left unmatched: 7. Per the germline V gene, CDR1 is MNHNS and CDR2 is SASEGT. There are 13 residues in the CDR3. CDR3 loop: CASSPGQDHGYTF. In DNA form, the CDR3 reads TGTGCCAGCAGCCCCGGACAGGACCATGGCTACACCTTC.

There are many counts of this clonotype. This sequence joins TRBV2 and TRBJ2-2; no clear D. The CDR3 extends over 14 amino acids. Trimming removed 6 bases at V and 4 bases at J, with 12 bases between. Germline V gene sequence: CDR1 SNHLY, CDR2 FYNNEI. CDR3 nucleotide sequence: TGTGCCAGCAGCCCGGGTCTGGGCACCGGGGAGCTGTTTTTT. Translating it yields CASSPGLGTGELFF.

A note on this clonotype: A much more abundant neighbour one base away suggests this may be a read error. V is TRBV2 and J is TRBJ1-1; D call uncertain. The CDR3 is made up of 12 amino acids. CDR1 and CDR2 from the germline V gene are SNHLY and FYNNEI. The CDR3 DNA sequence: TGTACCAGCAGTGAACTGGGCACTGAAGCTTTCTTT. Translation: CTSSELGTEAFF.

This clonotype showed up many times. The rearrangement links TRBV19 to TRBJ2-1; 8 bases are shared with TRBD2. After removal of 5 bases from V and 8 bases from J, the junction contained 11 bases not matched to a gene. Germline assignment: CDR1 LNHDA and CDR2 SQIVND (reference sequence). The CDR3 loop spans 15 amino acids. The CDR3 is CASSPREGYSDEQFF. The CDR3 bases are TGTGCCAGTAGTCCACGGGAGGGATATTCCGATGAGCAGTTCTTC.

As for this clonotype: Possible read error: a much larger clone is one base away. The CDR3 DNA sequence: TGTGCCAGCAGCTCGGGACCTTCGAACACTGGAGCTTTCTTT. Protein: CASSSGPSNTGAFF. The V gene is TRBV7-3, the J gene TRBJ1-1; perhaps TRBD1 as D (5 bases). The CDR3 consists of 14 residues. In germline, CDR1 is SGHTA, CDR2 FQGTGA.

This clonotype was recorded at least ten times. This sequence joins TRBV24-1 and TRBJ2-5; D might be TRBD1 (5 bases). The V end was cut by 4 bases, the J end by 1 base, with 12 bases between. Germline V gene lookup returns CDR1 KGHDR and CDR2 SFDVKD. The CDR3 extends over 15 amino acids. This chain's CDR3 is CATSEARATQETQYF. CDR3 nucleotide sequence: TGTGCCACCAGTGAGGCCAGGGCCACCCAAGAGACCCAGTACTTC.

V is TRBV6-1 and J is TRBJ2-1; D not resolved. Germline CDR1 is MNHNS and CDR2 is SASEGT. The CDR3 is made up of 10 amino acids. Trimming removed 8 bases from V and 8 bases from J, with 7 bases in between. For the CDR3, the DNA is TGTGCCAGCGGATTTGATGAGCAGTTCTTC. Translation gives CASGFDEQFF.

J is TRBJ1-4 and V is TRBV15; D uncertain. CDR1 and CDR2 from the germline V gene are LNHNV and YYDKDF (reference sequence). CDR3 size: 14 residues. V was pared by 3 bases and J by 7 bases, with 12 bases between. The CDR3 spells CATSSSGNREKLFF. Here the CDR3 DNA reads TGTGCCACCAGCAGTTCGGGGAACCGTGAAAAACTGTTTTTT.

At least ten counts were recorded for this clonotype. The CDR3 reads CASSMMRGRTNEKLFF. CDR3 nucleotide sequence: TGTGCCAGTAGTATGATGCGGGGGCGAACTAATGAAAAACTGTTTTTT. The chain joins TRBV19 to TRBJ1-4; possible D gene TRBD1, 6 bases. V dropped 3 bases and J dropped 1 base, with 12 bases sitting between them. The CDR3 loop spans 16 amino acids. The germline V gene encodes CDR1 LNHDA and CDR2 SQIVND (reference sequence).

V gene TRBV3-1 combines with J gene TRBJ2-7; 8 bases align to TRBD1. The CDR3 runs to 16 residues. CDR1 LGHDT and CDR2 YNNKEL come from the germline V gene (reference sequence). V shed 0 bases, J shed 3 bases, and the junction held 7 bases outside the gene matches. The CDR3: CASSQDSRGQVYEQYF. Here the CDR3 DNA reads TGTGCCAGCAGCCAAGACAGCAGGGGGCAGGTCTACGAGCAGTACTTC.

This clonotype was recorded many times. This may be a read error, as it is one base from a much larger clone. The chain employs TRBV7-9 and TRBJ2-7, with D hard to call. Per germline, CDR1 SEHNR and CDR2 FQNEAQ (reference sequence). V shed 5 bases and J shed 3 bases, with 5 bases lying between them. The CDR3 loop spans 11 amino acids. Here the CDR3 reads CASSQHYEQYF. CDR3 nucleotide sequence: TGTGCCAGCAGCCAACACTACGAGCAGTACTTC.

This sequence joins TRBV7-9 and TRBJ2-5, with 8 bases fitting TRBD2. The germline V gene has CDR1 SEHNR and CDR2 FQNEAQ (reference sequence). V shed 7 bases, J shed 5 bases, and the junction held 3 bases outside the gene matches. The CDR3 sequence is 12 residues long. CDR3 bases: TGTGCCAGCAAACGCGGGGGGGAGACCCAGTACTTC. Translated, it gives CASKRGGETQYF.

This clonotype has a count of ten or more. The V call is TRBV20-1, the J call TRBJ2-7, with no clear D. Germline V lookup: CDR1 DFQATT, CDR2 SNEGSKA (reference sequence). Trimming stripped 4 bases from V and 1 base from J, with 11 bases between. The length of the CDR3 is 13 residues. The CDR3 spells CSAINYGSYEQYF. The CDR3 nucleotides are TGCAGTGCTATCAATTACGGTTCCTACGAGCAGTACTTC.

This clonotype was seen repeatedly, ten times or more. CDR3 amino acids: CASTLDKNTEAFF. CDR3 nucleotide sequence: TGTGCCAGCACCCTAGACAAGAACACTGAAGCTTTCTTT. This sequence joins TRBV2 and TRBJ1-1; D uncertain. Trimming took 7 bases from V and 1 from J, leaving 10 bases between them. Germline V gene data show CDR1 as SNHLY and CDR2 as FYNNEI. This CDR3 comprises 13 residues.

This clonotype showed up many times. The J gene is TRBJ1-4, the V gene TRBV11-2; D is undetermined. This CDR3 spans 14 amino acids. V was trimmed by 5 bases and J by 7 bases, leaving 14 bases between them. Germline values: CDR1 SGHAT, CDR2 FQNNGV. The CDR3 sequence is CASSHGSDREKLFF. The CDR3 region has the DNA TGTGCCAGCAGCCACGGGTCGGACCGTGAAAAACTGTTTTTT.

V usage is TRBV7-2 and J usage is TRBJ1-1; maybe TRBD1 (5 bases). The CDR3 totals 14 residues. In germline, CDR1 is SGHTA, CDR2 FQGNSA. Trimming removed 5 bases from V and 1 base from J, with 11 bases in between. CDR3 DNA: TGTGCCAGCAGCCAGTGGACAACGAACACTGAAGCTTTCTTT. Translating gives CASSQWTTNTEAFF.

This clonotype has a count of ten or more. A junction boundary mismatches the germline segment, possibly from a read error. The rearrangement uses TRBV4-1 and TRBJ1-4, with 8 nucleotides matching TRBD1. In germline, CDR1 is MGHRA, CDR2 YSYEKL. This CDR3 has 18 residues. The CDR3: CASSQDVAGGATNEKLFF. CDR3 nucleotides: TGTGCCAGCAGCCAAGACGTGGCAGGGGGCGCAACTAATGAAAAACTGTTTTTT.

This clonotype was found many times. V usage is TRBV5-8 and J usage is TRBJ2-5; 13 bases fit TRBD2. Germline CDR1 is SGHTS and CDR2 is YDEGEE. The CDR3 spans 16 residues. The junction had 8 bases not matched to a gene; V was cut back by 4 bases and J by 5 bases. CDR3 bases: TGTGCCAGCAGCGAGGGACTAGCGGGGACTAGTGAGACCCAGTACTTC. Amino acids: CASSEGLAGTSETQYF.

At least ten counts were recorded for this clonotype. The chain couples TRBV18 to TRBJ1-3, with a weak D call TRBD1 (6 bases). V dropped 3 bases and J dropped 5 bases, with 17 bases sitting between them. The CDR3 spans 16 residues. Germline V gene data show CDR1 as KGHSH and CDR2 as LQKENI. The CDR3 DNA sequence: TGTGCCAGCTCACCTTCTGGCCCAGGGGACCGAAACACCATATATTTT. This gives the protein CASSPSGPGDRNTIYF.

The chain has TRBV4-3 and TRBJ1-3; D is unclear. The CDR3 extends over 15 amino acids. The V gene lost 1 base and the J gene lost 0 bases, with 7 bases spanning the gap. The germline V gene encodes CDR1 LGHNA and CDR2 YSLEER. The CDR3 nucleotides read TGCGCCAGCAGCCAAGGACGGACCTCTGGAAACACCATATATTTT. As protein: CASSQGRTSGNTIYF.

This clonotype appeared many times. This chain connects TRBV28 to TRBJ2-5; either TRBD1 or TRBD2 may fit D (5 bases each). CDR3 length equals 16 residues. From germline, CDR1 is MDHEN and CDR2 SYDVKM. The V end was cut by 1 base, the J end by 5 bases, with 17 bases between. The DNA of the CDR3 is TGTGCCAGCAGTTTATTTACTACCGGGGCGAGGGAGACCCAGTACTTC. This encodes CASSLFTTGARETQYF.